This entry features one T cell receptor (beta chain) sequence. In Seattle, patients joined the study during active infection and were tracked longitudinally. The sample is drawn from a study of blood T cell repertoires in COVID-19. Study as a whole: Sites across the United States, Italy and Spain contributed samples from acute and convalescent COVID-19. Sample material is recorded as cDNA or gDNA derived from T cells, B-cell-depleted T cells, or PBMCs.

Germline trimming cut 4 bases from V and 3 bases from J; bases unmatched to any gene: 5. The CDR3 is made up of 15 amino acids. Per germline, CDR1 SGHRS and CDR2 YFSETQ. Produced via immunoSEQ multiplex PCR; TCRdb's table is partial and in-frame only. This table has around 75,000 clones, 84% appearing once. The V gene is TRBV5-1, the J gene TRBJ2-3, with TRBD2 identical over 10 bases. The sequenced sample consisted of peripheral blood. The source is a man aged 45-65 years with COVID-19, enrolled during active disease. The CDR3 loop is CASSLPGLATDTQYF. CDR3 coding DNA: TGCGCCAGCAGCCTCCCGGGACTAGCGACAGATACGCAGTATTTT.